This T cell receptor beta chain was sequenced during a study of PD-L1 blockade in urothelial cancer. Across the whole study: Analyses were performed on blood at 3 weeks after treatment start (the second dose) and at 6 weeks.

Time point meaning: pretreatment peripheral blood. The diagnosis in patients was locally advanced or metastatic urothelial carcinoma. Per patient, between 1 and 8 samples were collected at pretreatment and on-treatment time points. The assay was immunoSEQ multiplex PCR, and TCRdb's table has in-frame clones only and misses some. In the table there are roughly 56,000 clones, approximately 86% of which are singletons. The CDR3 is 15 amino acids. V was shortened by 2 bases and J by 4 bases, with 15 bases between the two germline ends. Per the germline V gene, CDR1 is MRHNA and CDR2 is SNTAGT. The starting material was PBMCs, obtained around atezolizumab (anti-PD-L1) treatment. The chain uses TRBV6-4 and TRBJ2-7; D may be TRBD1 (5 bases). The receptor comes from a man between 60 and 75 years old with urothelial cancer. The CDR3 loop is CASSDPRVAFYEQYF. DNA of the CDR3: TGTGCCAGCAGTGACCCCAGGGTCGCCTTTTACGAGCAGTACTTC.